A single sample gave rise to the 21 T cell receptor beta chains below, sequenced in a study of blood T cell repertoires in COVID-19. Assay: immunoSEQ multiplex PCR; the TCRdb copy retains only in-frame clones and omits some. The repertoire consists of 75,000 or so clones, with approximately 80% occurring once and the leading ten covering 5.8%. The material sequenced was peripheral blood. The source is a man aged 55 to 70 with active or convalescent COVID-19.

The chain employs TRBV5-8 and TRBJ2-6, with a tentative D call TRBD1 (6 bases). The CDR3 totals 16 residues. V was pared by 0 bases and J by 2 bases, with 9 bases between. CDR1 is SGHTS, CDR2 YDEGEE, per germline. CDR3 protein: CASSLDRATGANVLTF. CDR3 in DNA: TGTGCCAGCAGCTTGGACAGGGCTACTGGGGCCAACGTCCTGACTTTC. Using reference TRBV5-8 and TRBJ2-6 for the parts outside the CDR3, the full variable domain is EAGVTQSPTHLIKTRGQQATLRCSPISGHTSVYWYQQALGLGLQFLLWYDEGEERNRGNFPPRFSGRQFPNYSSELNVNALELEDSALYLCASSLDRATGANVLTFGAGSRLTVL.

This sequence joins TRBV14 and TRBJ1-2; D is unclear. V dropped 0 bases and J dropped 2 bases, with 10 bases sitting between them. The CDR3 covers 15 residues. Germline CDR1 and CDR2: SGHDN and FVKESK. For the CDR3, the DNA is TGTGCCAGCAGCCAAGAGTACGGAGGGAACTATGGCTACACCTTC. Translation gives CASSQEYGGNYGYTF.

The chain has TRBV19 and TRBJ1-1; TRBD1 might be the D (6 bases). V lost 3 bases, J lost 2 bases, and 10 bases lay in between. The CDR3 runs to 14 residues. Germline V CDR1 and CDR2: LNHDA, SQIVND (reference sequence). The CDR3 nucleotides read TGTGCCAGTAGTATCGGACAGATTAACACTGAAGCTTTCTTT. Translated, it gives CASSIGQINTEAFF.

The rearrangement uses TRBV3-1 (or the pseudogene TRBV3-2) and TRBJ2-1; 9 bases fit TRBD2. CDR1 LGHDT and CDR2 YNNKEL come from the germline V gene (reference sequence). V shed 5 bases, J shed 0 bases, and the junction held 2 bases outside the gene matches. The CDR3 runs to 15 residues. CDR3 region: CASSRLADSYNEQFF. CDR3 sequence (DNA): TGTGCCAGCAGCAGACTAGCGGACTCCTACAATGAGCAGTTCTTC.

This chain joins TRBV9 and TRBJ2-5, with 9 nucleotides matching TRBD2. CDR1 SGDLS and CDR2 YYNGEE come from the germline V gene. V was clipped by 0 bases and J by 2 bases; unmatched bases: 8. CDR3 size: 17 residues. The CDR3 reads CASSVALTSGGQETQYF. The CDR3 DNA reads TGTGCCAGCAGCGTAGCGCTGACTAGCGGAGGGCAAGAGACCCAGTACTTC.

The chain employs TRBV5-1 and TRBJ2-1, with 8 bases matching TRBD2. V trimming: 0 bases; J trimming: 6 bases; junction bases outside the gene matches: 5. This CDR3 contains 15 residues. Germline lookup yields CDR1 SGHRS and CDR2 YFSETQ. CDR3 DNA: TGCGCCAGCAGCTTGGTCGGGGGGGAGTTCAATGAGCAGTTCTTC. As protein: CASSLVGGEFNEQFF. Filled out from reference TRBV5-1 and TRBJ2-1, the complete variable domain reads KAGVTQTPRYLIKTRGQQVTLSCSPISGHRSVSWYQQTPGQGLQFLFEYFSETQRNKGNFPGRFSGRQFSNSRSEMNVSTLELGDSALYLCASSLVGGEFNEQFFGPGTRLTVL.

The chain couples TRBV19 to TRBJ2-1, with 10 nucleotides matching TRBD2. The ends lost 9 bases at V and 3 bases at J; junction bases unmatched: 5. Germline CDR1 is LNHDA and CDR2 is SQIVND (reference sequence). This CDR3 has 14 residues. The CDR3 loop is CARGLAGDYNEQFF. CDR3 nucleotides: TGTGCCAGGGGGCTAGCGGGGGACTACAATGAGCAGTTCTTC.

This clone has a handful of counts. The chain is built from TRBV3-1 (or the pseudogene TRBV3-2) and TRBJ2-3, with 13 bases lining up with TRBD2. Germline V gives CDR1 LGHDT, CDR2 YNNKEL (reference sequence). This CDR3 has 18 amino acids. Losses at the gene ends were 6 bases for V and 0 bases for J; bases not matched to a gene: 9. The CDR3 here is CASSFGLAGASSTDTQYF. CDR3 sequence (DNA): TGTGCCAGCAGTTTTGGACTAGCGGGGGCCTCTAGCACAGATACGCAGTATTTT.

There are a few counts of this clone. The CDR3 loop is CASSLGLGEQYF. DNA for the CDR3: TGTGCCAGCAGCTTAGGCCTCGGCGAGCAGTACTTC. J is TRBJ2-7 and V is TRBV7-9, with D unclear. V dropped 1 base and J dropped 6 bases, with 7 bases sitting between them. In germline, CDR1 is SEHNR, CDR2 FQNEAQ (reference sequence). The CDR3 runs to 12 residues.

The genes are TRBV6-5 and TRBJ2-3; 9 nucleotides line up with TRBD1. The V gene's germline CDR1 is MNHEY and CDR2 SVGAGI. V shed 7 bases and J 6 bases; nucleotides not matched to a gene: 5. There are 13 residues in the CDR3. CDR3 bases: TGTGCCAGCATCGGGGACAGGGATGATACGCAGTATTTT. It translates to CASIGDRDDTQYF.

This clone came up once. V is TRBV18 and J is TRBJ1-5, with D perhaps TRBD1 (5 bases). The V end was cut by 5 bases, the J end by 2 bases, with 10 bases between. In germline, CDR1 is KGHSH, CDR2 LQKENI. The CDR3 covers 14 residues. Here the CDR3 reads CASSFREGNQPQHF. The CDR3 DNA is TGTGCCAGCTCATTCAGGGAAGGCAATCAGCCCCAGCATTTT. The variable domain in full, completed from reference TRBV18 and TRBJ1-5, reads NAGVMQNPRHLVRRRGQEARLRCSPMKGHSHVYWYRQLPEEGLKFMVYLQKENIIDESGMPKERFSAEFPKEGPSILRIQQVVRGDSAAYFCASSFREGNQPQHFGDGTRLSIL.

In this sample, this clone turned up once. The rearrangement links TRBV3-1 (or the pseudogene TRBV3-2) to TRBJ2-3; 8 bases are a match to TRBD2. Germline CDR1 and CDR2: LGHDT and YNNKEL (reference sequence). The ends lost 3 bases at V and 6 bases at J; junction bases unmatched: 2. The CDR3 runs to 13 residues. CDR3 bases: TGTGCCAGCAGCCATAGCGGGGATGATACGCAGTATTTT. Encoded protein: CASSHSGDDTQYF.

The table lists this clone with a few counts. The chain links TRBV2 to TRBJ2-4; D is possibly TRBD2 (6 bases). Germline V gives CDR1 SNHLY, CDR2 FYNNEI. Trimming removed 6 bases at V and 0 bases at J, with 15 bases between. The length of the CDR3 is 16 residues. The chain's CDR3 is CASRGRGSGAKNIQYF. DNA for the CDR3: TGTGCCAGCAGAGGACGGGGGTCGGGAGCCAAAAACATTCAGTACTTC.

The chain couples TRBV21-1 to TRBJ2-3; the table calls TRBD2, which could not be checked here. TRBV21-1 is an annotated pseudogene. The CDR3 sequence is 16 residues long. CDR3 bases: TGTGCCAGCAGCAAAGCCCGGGGGGGGAGCACAGATACGCAGTATTTT. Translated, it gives CASSKARGGSTDTQYF.

The CDR3 nucleotides read TGTGCCAGCAGTTACTCTAGCGGGGTATCCACAGATACGCAGTATTTT. As protein: CASSYSSGVSTDTQYF. This chain links TRBV6-5 with TRBJ2-3, with TRBD2 identical over 8 bases. This CDR3 is 16 amino acids long. Germline assignment: CDR1 MNHEY and CDR2 SVGAGI. The trim removed 0 bases at V and 2 bases at J, leaving 4 bases unmatched.

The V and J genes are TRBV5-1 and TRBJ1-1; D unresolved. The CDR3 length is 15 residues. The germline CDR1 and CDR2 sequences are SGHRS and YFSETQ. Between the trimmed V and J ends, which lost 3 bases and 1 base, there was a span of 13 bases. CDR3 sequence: CASSYQGGGNTEAFF. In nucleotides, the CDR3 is TGCGCCAGCAGCTATCAAGGTGGAGGGAACACTGAAGCTTTCTTT.

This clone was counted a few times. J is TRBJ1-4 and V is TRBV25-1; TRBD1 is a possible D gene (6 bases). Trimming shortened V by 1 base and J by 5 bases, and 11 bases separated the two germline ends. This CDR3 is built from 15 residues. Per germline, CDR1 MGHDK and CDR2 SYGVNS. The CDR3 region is CASSESTGLNEKLFF. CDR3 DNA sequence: TGTGCCAGCAGTGAATCCACAGGGCTAAATGAAAAACTGTTTTTT.

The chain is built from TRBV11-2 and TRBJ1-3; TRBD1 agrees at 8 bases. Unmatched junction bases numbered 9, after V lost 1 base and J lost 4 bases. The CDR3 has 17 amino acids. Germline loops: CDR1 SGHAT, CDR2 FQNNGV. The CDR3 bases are TGTGCCAGCAGCTTAGTTAGCAGGGGGCTAAGGGGAAACACCATATATTTT. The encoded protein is CASSLVSRGLRGNTIYF.

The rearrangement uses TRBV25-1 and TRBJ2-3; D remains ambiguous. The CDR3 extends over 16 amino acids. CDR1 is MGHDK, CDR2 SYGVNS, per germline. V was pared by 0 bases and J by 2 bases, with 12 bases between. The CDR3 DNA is TGTGCCAGCAGTGAATATAGGCCAGGATACACAGATACGCAGTATTTT. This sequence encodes CASSEYRPGYTDTQYF.

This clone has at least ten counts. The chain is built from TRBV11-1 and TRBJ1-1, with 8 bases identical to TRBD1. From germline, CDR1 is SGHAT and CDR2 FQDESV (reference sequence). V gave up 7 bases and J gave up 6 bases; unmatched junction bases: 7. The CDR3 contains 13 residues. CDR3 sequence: CASKGQGASEAFF. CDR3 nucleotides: TGTGCCAGCAAAGGACAGGGAGCATCTGAAGCTTTCTTT.

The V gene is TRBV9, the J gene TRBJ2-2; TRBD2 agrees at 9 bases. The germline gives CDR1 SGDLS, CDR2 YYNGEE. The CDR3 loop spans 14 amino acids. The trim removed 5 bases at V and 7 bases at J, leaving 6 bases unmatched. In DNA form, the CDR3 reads TGTGCCAGCAGGTTAGCGGGGGAAGTCGGGGAGCTGTTTTTT. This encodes CASRLAGEVGELFF.